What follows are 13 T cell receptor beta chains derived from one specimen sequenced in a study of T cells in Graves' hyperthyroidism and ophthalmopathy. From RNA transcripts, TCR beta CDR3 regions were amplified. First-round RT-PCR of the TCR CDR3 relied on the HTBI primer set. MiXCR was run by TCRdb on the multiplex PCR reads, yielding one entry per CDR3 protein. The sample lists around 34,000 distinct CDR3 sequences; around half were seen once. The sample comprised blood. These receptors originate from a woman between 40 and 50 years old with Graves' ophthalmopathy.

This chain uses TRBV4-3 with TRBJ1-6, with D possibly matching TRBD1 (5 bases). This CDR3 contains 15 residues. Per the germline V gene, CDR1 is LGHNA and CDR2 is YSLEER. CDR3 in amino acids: CTNSPGGGSVSPLHF. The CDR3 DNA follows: TGCACCAACAGCCCTGGCGGGGGATCGGTTTCACCCCTCCACTTT.

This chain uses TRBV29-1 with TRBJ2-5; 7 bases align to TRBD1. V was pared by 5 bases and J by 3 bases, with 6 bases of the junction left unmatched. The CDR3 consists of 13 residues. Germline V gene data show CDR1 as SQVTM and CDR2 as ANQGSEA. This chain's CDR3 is CSVTQGVEETQYF. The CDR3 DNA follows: TGCAGCGTTACGCAGGGGGTAGAAGAGACCCAGTACTTC.

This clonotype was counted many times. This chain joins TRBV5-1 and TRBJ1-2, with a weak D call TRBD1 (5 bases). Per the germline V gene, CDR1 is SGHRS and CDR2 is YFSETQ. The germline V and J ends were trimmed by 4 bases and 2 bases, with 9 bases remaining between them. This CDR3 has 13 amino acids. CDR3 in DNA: TGCGCCAGCAGCCCAGACAGCAACTATGGCTACACCTTC. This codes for CASSPDSNYGYTF.

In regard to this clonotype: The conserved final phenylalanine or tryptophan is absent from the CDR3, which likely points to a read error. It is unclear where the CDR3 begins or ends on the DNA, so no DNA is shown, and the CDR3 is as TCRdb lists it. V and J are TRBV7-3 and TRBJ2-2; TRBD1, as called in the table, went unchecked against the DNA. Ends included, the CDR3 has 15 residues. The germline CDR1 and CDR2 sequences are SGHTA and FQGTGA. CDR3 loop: CASSPAQGLDGELSL.

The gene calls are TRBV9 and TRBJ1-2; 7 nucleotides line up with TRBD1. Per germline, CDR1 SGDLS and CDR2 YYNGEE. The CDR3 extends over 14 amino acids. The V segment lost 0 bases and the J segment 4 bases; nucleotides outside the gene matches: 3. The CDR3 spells CASSVGDRAYGYTF. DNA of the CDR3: TGTGCCAGCAGCGTAGGTGACAGGGCCTATGGCTACACCTTC.

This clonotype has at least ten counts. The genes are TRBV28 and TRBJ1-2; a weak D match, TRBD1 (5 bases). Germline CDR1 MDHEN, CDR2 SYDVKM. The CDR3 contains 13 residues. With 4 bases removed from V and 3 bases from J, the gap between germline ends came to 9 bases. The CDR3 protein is CASSWGGDYGYTF. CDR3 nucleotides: TGTGCCAGCAGTTGGGGGGGGGACTATGGCTACACCTTC.

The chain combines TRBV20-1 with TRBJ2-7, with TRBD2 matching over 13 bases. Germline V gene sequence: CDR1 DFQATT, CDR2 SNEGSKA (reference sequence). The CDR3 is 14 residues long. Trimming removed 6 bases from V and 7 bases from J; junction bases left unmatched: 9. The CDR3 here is CSALTSGGAREQYF. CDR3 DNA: TGCAGTGCCCTTACTAGCGGGGGGGCAAGGGAGCAGTACTTC.

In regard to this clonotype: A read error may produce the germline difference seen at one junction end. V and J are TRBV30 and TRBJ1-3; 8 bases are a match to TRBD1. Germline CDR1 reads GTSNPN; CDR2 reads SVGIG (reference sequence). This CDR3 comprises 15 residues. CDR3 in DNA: TGTGCCTGGAGTGTAACAGGGGGTTCTGGAAACACCATGTATTTT. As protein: CAWSVTGGSGNTMYF. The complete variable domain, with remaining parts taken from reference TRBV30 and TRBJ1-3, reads SQTIHQWPATLVQPVGSPLSLECTVEGTSNPNLYWYRQAAGRGLQLLFYSVGIGQISSEVPQNLSASRPQDRQFILSSKKLLLSDSGFYLCAWSVTGGSGNTMYFGEGSWLTVV.

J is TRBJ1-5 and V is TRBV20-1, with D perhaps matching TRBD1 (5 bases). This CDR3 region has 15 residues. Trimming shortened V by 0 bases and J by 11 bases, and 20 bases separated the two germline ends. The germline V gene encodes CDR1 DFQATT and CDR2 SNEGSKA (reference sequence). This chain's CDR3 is CSARDDPGRQETQHF. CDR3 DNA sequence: TGCAGTGCTAGAGATGACCCGGGGCGCCAAGAGACCCAGCATTTT.

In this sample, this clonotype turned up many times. The CDR3 spells CASSQDLAFGYNEQFF. In DNA form, the CDR3 reads TGTGCCAGCAGCCAAGATCTGGCGTTCGGCTACAATGAGCAGTTCTTC. This chain connects TRBV4-2 to TRBJ2-1; D uncertain. CDR3 length: 16 amino acids. Trimming removed 0 bases from V and 3 bases from J, with 12 bases in between. Per germline, CDR1 LGHNA and CDR2 YNFKEQ.

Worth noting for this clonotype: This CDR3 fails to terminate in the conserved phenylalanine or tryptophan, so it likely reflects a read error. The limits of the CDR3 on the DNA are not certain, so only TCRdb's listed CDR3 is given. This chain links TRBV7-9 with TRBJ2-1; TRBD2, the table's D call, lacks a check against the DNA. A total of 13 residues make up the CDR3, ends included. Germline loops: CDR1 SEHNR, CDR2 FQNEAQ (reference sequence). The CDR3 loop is CASSYRDAGLAGV.

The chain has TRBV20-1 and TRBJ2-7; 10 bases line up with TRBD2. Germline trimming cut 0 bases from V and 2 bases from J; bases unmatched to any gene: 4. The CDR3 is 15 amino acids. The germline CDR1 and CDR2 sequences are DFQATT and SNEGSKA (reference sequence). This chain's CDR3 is CSARDLAGDAYEQYF. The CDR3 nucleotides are TGCAGTGCTAGAGATCTAGCGGGAGACGCCTACGAGCAGTACTTC.

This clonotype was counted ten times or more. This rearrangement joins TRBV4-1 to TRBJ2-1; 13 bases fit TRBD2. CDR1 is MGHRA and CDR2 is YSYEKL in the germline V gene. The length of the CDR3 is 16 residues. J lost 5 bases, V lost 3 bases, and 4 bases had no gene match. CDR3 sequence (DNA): TGCGCCAGCAGCCAGGCGACTAGCGGGGGGCACAATGAGCAGTTCTTC. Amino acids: CASSQATSGGHNEQFF.